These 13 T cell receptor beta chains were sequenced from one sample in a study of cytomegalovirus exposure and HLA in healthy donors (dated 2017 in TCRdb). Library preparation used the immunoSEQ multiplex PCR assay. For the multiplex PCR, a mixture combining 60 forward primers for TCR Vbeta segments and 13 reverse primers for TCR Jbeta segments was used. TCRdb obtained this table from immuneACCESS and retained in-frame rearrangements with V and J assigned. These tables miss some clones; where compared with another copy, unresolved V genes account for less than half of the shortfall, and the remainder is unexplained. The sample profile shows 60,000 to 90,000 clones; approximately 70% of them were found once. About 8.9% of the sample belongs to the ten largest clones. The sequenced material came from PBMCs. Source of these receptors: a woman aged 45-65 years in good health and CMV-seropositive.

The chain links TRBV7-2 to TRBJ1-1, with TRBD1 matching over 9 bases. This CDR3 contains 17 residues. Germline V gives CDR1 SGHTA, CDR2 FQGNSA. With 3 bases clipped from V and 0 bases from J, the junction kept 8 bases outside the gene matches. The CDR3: CASSFTGGRGLNTEAFF. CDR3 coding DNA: TGTGCCAGCAGCTTTACAGGGGGCAGAGGGCTGAACACTGAAGCTTTCTTT.

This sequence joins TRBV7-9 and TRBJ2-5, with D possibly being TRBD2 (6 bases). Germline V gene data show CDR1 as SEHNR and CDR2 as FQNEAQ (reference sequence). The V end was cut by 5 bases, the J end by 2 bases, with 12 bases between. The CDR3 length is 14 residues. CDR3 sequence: CASSRGFSQETQYF. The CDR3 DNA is TGTGCCAGCAGCCGGGGGTTCTCACAAGAGACCCAGTACTTC.

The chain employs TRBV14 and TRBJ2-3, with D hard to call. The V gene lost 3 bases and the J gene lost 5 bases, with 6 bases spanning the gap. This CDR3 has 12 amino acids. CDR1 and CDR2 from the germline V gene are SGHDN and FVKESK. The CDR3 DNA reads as TGTGCCAGCAGCCAGCCGGGAGATACGCAGTATTTT. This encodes CASSQPGDTQYF.

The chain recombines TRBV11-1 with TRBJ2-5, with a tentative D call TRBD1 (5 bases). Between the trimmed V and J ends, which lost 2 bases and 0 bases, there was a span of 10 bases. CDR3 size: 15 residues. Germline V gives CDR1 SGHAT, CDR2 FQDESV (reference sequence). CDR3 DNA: TGTGCCAGCAGCTTACAAGCAGGGAACCAAGAGACCCAGTACTTC. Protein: CASSLQAGNQETQYF.

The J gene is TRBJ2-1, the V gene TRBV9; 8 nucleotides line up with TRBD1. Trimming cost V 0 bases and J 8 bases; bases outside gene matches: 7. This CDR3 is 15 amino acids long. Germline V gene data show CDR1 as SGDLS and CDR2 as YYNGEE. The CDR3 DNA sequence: TGTGCCAGCAGCGTAGGTCAGGGGGCGAACGATGAGCAGTTCTTC. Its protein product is CASSVGQGANDEQFF.

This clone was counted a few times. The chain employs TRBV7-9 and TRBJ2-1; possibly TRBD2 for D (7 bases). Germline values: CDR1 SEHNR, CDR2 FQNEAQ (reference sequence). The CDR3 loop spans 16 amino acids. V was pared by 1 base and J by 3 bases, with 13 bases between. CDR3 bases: TGTGCCAGCAGCTTAGGTTCGGGGGGCGGCTACAATGAGCAGTTCTTC. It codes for CASSLGSGGGYNEQFF.

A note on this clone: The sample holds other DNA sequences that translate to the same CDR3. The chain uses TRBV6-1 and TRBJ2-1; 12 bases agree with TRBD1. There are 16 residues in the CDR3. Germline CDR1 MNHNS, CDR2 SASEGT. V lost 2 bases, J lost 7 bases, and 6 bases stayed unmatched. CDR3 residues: CASSESGTGGWNEQFF. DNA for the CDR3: TGTGCCAGCAGTGAATCGGGGACAGGGGGCTGGAATGAGCAGTTCTTC.

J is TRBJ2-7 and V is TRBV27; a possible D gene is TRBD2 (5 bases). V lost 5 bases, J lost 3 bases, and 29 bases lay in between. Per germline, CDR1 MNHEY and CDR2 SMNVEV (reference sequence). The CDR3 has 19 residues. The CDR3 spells CASSPSLWPTDQGGYEQYF. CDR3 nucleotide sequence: TGTGCCAGCAGTCCGAGTCTGTGGCCGACGGATCAAGGAGGCTACGAGCAGTACTTC.

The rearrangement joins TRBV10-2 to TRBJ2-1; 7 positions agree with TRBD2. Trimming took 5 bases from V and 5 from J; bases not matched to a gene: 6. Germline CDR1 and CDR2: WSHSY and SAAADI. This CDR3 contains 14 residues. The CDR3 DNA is TGCGCCAGCAGTAAGGGACTACTGAACAATGAGCAGTTCTTC. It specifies CASSKGLLNNEQFF.

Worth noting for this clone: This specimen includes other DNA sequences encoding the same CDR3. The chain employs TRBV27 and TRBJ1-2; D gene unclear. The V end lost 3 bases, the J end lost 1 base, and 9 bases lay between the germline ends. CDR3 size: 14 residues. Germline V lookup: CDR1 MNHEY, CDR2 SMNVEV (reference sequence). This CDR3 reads CASSLDGVNYGYTF. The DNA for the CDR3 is TGTGCCAGCAGTTTGGACGGGGTTAACTATGGCTACACCTTC.

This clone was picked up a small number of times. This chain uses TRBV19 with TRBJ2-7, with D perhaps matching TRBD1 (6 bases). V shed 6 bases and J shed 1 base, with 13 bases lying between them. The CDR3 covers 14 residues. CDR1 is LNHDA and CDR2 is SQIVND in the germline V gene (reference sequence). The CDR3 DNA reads TGTGCCAGTAGACTGAACAGGGAATCCTACGAGCAGTACTTC. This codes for CASRLNRESYEQYF.

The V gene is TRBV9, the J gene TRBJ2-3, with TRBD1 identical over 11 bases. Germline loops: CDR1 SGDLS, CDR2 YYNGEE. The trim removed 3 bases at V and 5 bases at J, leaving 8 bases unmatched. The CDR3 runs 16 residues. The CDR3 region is CASSAKDRGRLDTQYF. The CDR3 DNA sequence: TGTGCCAGCAGCGCAAAGGACAGGGGGCGCTTAGATACGCAGTATTTT. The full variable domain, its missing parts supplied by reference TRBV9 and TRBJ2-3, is DSGVTQTPKHLITATGQRVTLRCSPRSGDLSVYWYQQSLDQGLQFLIQYYNGEERAKGNILERFSAQQFPDLHSELNLSSLELGDSALYFCASSAKDRGRLDTQYFGPGTRLTVL.

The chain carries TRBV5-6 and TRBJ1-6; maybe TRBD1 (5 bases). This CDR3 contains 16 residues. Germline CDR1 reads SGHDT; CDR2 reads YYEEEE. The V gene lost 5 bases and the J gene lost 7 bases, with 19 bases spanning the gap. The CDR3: CASRRRQIPWNSPLHF. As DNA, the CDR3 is TGTGCCAGCAGACGTAGACAGATCCCGTGGAATTCACCCCTCCACTTT.